This T cell receptor (beta chain) was profiled in a study of cytotoxic CD8 clonotypes in ibrutinib-treated CLL (dated by TCRdb to the early 2020s). For the wider study: The cohort included about 15 treatment-naive and some 10 relapsed/refractory patients; 17 to 18 were IGHV unmutated. On average, each sample yielded about 260,000 productive templates and tens of thousands of productive rearrangements. Of the 85 to 90 participants in the trial, 25 to 30 had longitudinal samples available. Cryopreserved peripheral blood mononuclear cells were obtained prior to treatment, at the time of response, and at either disease progression or sustained remission. Every remission and progressive disease sample was obtained while ibrutinib was still being received by the patients. Samples at response were collected after a median of about twelve months of treatment, with a range of 6 to 36 months. Partial responses were observed in about 25 patients and complete responses in 2; after a median follow-up of around 68 months, remission was maintained in 15 or so patients and progression was observed in approximately 12.

The label giving this sample's time point can be read as: about a year on ibrutinib. For TCR beta library preparation, roughly 1.8 micrograms of genomic DNA was extracted from cryopreserved PBMCs. Longitudinal blood samples from CLL patients receiving ibrutinib monotherapy were subjected to high-throughput TCR beta sequencing. The patients took part in an open-label, single-center phase 2 trial of ibrutinib monotherapy. With respect to this clone: Its antigen is unknown. A read error is the likely source, as a far larger clone sits one nucleotide away.

Findings and caveats that apply to the study as a whole: Public clonotypes were found to be uncommon and were observed to contract or remain stable during treatment; the increase in clonality was shown to reflect expansion of private clonotypes at ibrutinib response. Clonality rose at ibrutinib response, remained stable during sustained remission, and dropped back toward baseline at progression. Baseline clonality exceeded that of age-matched healthy donors and correlated strongly with circulating CD8+ T-cell counts. Sampling times were not matched between sustained-remission and progressing patients, and lymph node repertoires were not studied.

A MiSeq instrument was used for deep resolution sequencing, which targeted depths ranging from 1 in 1 million up to 1 in 200,000 T cells, with coverage averaging 10x for each clonotype. The immunoSEQ hsTCRB Kit was used to generate the TCR beta libraries. On the authors' methods: The data were analyzed with ImmunoSEQ Analyzer and ImmunoSEQ Data Assistant, and V, D and J gene assignments followed IMGT definitions. Clonality, which ranges from 0 to 1, was calculated by subtracting the normalized Shannon entropy of productive rearrangement frequencies from one. Public clonotype analysis was restricted to overrepresented clonotypes comprising at least 0.05% of each patient's repertoire. Around 13 age-matched healthy donor repertoires from immuneACCESS were used as controls for clonality. TCRdb re-hosts the immuneACCESS table, in-frame sequences only. Its copies lack some clones; in the studies checked, an unresolved V gene accounts for under half of them, and the cause for the rest is not known. V and J calls and clone size are as listed in that table; D and trimming were resolved from the DNA. For this sample the table gives some 200,000 clones, of which about 75% were detected only once. The ten largest clones capture 5.9% of the sample.

Its CDR3 holds 16 amino acids, cysteine through phenylalanine. The sequence is cut down to CDR3 DNA, 48 bases in frame from base 1. The CDR1 and CDR2 encoded by the germline V gene are SGHTA and FQGNSA. V and J lose 5 bases and 2 bases, and a span of 19 bases separates them. The source was PBMCs, collected after 12 months of ibrutinib treatment. The receptor comes from a human donor with chronic lymphocytic leukemia. The rearranged segments are TRBV7-2 and TRBJ2-7; TRBD2 is a possible D gene, resting on 5 matching bases. The DNA is as follows: TGTGCCAGCAGCCAAGACTATAAGAATCTAGCCTACGAGCAGTACTTC. Its protein product is CASSQDYKNLAYEQYF. The CDR3 plus the reference TRBV7-2 and TRBJ2-7 genes for the other parts give the full variable domain: GAGVSQSPSNKVTEKGKDVELRCDPISGHTALYWYRQSLGQGLEFLIYFQGNSAPDKSGLPSDRFSAERTGGSVSTLTIQRTQQEDSAVYLCASSQDYKNLAYEQYFGPGTRLTVT.